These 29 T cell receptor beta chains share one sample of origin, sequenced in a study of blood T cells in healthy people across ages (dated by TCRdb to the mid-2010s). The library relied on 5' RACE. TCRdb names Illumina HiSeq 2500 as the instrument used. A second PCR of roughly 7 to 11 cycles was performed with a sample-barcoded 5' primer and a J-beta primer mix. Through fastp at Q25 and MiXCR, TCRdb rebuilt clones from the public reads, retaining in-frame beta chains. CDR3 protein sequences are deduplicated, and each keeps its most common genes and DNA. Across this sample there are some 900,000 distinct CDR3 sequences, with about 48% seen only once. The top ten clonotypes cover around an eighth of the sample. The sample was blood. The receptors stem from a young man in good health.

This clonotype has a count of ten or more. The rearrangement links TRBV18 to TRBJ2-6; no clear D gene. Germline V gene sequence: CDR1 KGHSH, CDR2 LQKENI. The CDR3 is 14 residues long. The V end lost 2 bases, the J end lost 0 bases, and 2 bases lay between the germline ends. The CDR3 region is CASSPSSGANVLTF. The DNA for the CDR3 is TGTGCCAGCTCACCATCCTCTGGGGCCAACGTCCTGACTTTC.

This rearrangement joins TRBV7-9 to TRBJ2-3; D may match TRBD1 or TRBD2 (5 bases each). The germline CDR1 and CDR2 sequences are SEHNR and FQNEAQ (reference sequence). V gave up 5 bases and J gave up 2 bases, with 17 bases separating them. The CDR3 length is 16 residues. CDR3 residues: CASSPGTVTFTDTQYF. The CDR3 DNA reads TGTGCCAGCAGCCCCGGGACCGTCACATTCACAGATACGCAGTATTTT.

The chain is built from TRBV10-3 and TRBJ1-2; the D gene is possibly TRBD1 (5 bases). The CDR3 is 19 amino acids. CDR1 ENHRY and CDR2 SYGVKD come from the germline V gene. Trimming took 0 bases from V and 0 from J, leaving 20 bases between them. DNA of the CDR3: TGTGCCATCAGTGAGTCGGAGTGGACACCCGAACTCGCTAACTATGGCTACACCTTC. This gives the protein CAISESEWTPELANYGYTF.

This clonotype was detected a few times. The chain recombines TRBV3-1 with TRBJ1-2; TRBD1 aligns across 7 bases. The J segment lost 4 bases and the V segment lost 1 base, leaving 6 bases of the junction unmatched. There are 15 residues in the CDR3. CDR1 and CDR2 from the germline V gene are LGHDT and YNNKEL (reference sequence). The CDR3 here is CASSQGQGGGYGYTF. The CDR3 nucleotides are TGTGCCAGCAGCCAAGGACAGGGAGGTGGCTATGGCTACACCTTC. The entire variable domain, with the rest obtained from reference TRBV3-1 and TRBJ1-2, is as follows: DTAVSQTPKYLVTQMGNDKSIKCEQNLGHDTMYWYKQDSKKFLKIMFSYNNKELIINETVPNRFSPKSPDKAHLNLHINSLELGDSAVYFCASSQGQGGGYGYTFGSGTRLTVV.

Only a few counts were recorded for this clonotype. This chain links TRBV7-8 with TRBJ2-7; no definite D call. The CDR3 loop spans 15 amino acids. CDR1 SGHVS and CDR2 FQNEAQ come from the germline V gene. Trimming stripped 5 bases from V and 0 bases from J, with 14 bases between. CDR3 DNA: TGTGCCAGCAGCCTTCGGGCAACAAGCTCCTACGAGCAGTACTTC. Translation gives CASSLRATSSYEQYF.

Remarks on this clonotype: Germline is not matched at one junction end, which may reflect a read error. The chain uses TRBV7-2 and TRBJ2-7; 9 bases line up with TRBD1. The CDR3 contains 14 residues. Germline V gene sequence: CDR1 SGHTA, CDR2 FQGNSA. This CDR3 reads CAGSLGDRANEQYF. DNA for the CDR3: TGTGCCGGCAGCTTAGGGGACAGGGCCAACGAGCAGTACTTC.

CDR3 amino acids: CASSFGTGVGDTQYF. The CDR3, as DNA: TGTGCCAGCAGCTTTGGAACGGGGGTTGGGGATACGCAGTATTTT. The rearrangement uses TRBV7-2 and TRBJ2-3; maybe TRBD2 (6 bases). This CDR3 spans 15 amino acids. The V gene's germline CDR1 is SGHTA and CDR2 FQGNSA. V gave up 3 bases and J gave up 6 bases, with 16 bases separating them.

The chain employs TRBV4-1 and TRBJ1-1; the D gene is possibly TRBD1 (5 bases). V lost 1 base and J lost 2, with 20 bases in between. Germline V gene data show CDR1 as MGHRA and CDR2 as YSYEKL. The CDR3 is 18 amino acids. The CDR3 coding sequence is TGCGCCAGCAGCCAAGTGTTTCAGGGCCAGTCGATAAACACTGAAGCTTTCTTT. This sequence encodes CASSQVFQGQSINTEAFF.

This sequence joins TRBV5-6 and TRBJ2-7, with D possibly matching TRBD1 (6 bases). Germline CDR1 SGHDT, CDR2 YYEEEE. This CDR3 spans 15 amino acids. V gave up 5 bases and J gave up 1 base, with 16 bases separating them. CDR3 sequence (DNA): TGTGCCAGCAGATCGACCGGGACAAAATCCTACGAGCAGTACTTC. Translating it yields CASRSTGTKSYEQYF.

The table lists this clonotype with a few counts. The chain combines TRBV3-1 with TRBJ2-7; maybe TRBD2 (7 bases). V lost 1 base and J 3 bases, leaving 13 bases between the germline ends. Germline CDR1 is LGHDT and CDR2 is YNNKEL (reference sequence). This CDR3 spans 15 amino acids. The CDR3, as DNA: TGTGCCAGCAGCCAAGCGCGGGGGCCTAACTACGAGCAGTACTTC. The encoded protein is CASSQARGPNYEQYF.

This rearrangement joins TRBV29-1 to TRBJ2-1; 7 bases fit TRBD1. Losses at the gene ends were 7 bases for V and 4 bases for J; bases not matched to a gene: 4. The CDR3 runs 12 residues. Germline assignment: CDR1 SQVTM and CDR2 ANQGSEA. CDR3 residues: CSAQGQYNEQFF. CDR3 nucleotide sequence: TGCAGCGCACAGGGACAGTACAATGAGCAGTTCTTC.

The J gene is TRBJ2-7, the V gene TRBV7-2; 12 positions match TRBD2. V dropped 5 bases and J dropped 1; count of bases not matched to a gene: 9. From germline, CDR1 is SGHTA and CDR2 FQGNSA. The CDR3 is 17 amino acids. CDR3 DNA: TGTGCCAGCAGCCGTGGGGGGCTAGCGGGGGGGTCCTACGAGCAGTACTTC. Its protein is CASSRGGLAGGSYEQYF.

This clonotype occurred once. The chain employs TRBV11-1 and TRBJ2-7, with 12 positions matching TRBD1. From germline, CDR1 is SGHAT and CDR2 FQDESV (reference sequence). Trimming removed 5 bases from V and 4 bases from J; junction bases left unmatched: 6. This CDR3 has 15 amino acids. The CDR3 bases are TGTGCCAGCAGCCCATTGGGACAGGGGGCTTACGAGCAGTACTTC. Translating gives CASSPLGQGAYEQYF. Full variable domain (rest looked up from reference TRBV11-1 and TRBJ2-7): EAEVAQSPRYKITEKSQAVAFWCDPISGHATLYWYRQILGQGPELLVQFQDESVVDDSQLPKDRFSAERLKGVDSTLKIQPAELGDSAMYLCASSPLGQGAYEQYFGPGTRLTVT.

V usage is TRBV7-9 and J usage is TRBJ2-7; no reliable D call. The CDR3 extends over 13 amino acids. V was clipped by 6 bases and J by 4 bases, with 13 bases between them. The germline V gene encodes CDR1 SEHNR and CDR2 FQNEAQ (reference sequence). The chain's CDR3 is CASSPISGYEQYF. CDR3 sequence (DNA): TGTGCCAGCAGTCCCATATCGGGTTACGAGCAGTACTTC.

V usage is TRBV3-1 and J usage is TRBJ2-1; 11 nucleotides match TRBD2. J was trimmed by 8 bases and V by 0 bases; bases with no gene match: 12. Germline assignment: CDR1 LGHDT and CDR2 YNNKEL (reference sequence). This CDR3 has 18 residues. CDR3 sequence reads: CASSQEPPTSGGSDEQFF. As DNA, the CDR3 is TGTGCCAGCAGCCAAGAACCCCCCACTAGCGGGGGTTCGGATGAGCAGTTCTTC.

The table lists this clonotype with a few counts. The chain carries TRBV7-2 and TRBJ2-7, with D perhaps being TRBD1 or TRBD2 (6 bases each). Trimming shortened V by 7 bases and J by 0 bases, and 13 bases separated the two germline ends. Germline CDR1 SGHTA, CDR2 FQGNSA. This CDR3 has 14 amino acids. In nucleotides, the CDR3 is TGTGCCAGCACCCGGGGGCCGAGCTCCTACGAGCAGTACTTC. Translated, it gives CASTRGPSSYEQYF.

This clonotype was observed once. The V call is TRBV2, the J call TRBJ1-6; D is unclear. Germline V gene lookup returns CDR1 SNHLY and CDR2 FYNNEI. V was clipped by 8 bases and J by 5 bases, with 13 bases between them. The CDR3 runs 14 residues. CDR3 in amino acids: CASLSAAHNSPLHF. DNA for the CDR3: TGTGCCAGCTTATCGGCGGCTCATAATTCACCCCTCCACTTT.

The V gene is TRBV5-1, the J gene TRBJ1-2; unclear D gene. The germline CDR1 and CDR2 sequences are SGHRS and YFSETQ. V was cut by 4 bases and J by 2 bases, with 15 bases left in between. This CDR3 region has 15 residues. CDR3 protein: CASSPRYESNYGYTF. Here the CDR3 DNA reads TGCGCCAGCAGCCCCCGATACGAGTCCAACTATGGCTACACCTTC.

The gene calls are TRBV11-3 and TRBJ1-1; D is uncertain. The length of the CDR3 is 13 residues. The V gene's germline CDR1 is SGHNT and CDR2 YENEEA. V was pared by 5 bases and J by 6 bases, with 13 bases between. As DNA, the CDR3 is TGTGCCAGCAGCCCCCAGGCGGGGTCTGAAGCTTTCTTT. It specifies CASSPQAGSEAFF. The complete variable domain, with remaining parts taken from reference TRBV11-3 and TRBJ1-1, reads EAGVVQSPRYKIIEKKQPVAFWCNPISGHNTLYWYLQNLGQGPELLIRYENEEAVDDSQLPKDRFSAERLKGVDSTLKIQPAELGDSAVYLCASSPQAGSEAFFGQGTRLTVV.

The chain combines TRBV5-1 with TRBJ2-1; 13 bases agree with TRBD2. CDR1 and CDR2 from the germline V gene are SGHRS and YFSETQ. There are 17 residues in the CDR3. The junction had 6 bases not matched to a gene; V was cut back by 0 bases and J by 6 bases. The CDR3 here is CASSLAAGLAGFNEQFF. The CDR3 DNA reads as TGCGCCAGCAGCTTGGCTGCGGGACTAGCGGGGTTCAATGAGCAGTTCTTC.

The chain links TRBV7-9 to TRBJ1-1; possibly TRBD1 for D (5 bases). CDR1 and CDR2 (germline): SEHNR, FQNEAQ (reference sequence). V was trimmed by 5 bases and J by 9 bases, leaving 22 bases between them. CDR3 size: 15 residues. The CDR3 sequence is CASSRQTSGGNKAFF. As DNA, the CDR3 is TGTGCCAGCAGCCGTCAAACTTCGGGGGGGAATAAAGCTTTCTTT. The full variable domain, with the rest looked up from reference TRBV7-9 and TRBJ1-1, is DTGVSQNPRHKITKRGQNVTFRCDPISEHNRLYWYRQTLGQGPEFLTYFQNEAQLEKSRLLSDRFSAERPKGSFSTLEIQRTEQGDSAMYLCASSRQTSGGNKAFFGQGTRLTVV.

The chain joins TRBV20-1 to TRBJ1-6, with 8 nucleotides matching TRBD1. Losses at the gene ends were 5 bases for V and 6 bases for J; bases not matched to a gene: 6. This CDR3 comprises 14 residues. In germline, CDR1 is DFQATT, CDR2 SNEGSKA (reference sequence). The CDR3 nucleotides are TGCAGTGCTTCCAACGACAGGGGTAATTCACCCCTCCACTTT. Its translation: CSASNDRGNSPLHF.

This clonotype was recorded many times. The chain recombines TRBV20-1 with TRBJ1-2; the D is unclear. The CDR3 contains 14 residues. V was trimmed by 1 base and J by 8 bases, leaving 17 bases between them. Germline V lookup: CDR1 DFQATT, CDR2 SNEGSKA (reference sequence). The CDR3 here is CSARAADLEGGYTF. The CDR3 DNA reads TGCAGTGCTAGAGCCGCCGACCTGGAGGGCGGCTACACCTTC.

The CDR3 DNA reads TGTGCCAGCAGTGGGACTAGCGGGGGGCGACCCTACGAGCAGTACTTC. Its translation is CASSGTSGGRPYEQYF. V and J are TRBV6-6 and TRBJ2-7, with TRBD2 matching over 15 bases. Trimming took 5 bases from V and 2 from J; bases not matched to a gene: 4. In germline, CDR1 is MNHNY, CDR2 SVGAGI (reference sequence). The CDR3 contains 16 residues.

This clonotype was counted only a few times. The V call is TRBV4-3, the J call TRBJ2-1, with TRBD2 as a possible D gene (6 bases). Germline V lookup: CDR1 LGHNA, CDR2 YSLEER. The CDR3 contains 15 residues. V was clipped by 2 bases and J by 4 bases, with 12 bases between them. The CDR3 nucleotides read TGCGCCAGCAGCCAATTCCGGGGAGGATACAATGAGCAGTTCTTC. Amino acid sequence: CASSQFRGGYNEQFF.

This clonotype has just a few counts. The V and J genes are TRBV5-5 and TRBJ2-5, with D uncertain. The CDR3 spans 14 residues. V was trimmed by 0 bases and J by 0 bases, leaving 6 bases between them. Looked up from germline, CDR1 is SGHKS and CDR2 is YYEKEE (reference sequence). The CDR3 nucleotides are TGTGCCAGCAGCTTGGACCCCTACCAAGAGACCCAGTACTTC. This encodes CASSLDPYQETQYF.

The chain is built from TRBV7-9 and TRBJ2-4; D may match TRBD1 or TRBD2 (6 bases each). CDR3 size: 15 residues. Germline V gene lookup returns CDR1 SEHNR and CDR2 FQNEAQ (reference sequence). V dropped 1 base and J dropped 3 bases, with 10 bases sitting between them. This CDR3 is CASSLGGTLKNIQYF. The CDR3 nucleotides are TGTGCCAGCAGCTTAGGCGGGACACTCAAAAACATTCAGTACTTC.

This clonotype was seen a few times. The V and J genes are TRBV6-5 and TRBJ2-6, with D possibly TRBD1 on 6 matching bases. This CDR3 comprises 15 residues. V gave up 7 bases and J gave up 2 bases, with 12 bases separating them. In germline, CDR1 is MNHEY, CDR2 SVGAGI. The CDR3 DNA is TGTGCCAGCAACCCCACAGGGACTGGGGCCAACGTCCTGACTTTC. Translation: CASNPTGTGANVLTF.

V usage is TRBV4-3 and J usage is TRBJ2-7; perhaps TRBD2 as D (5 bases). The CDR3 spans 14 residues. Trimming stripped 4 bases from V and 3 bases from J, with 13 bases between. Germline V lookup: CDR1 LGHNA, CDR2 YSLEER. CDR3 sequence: CASSPSGRDYEQYF. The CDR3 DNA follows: TGCGCCAGCAGCCCCTCTGGTCGGGACTACGAGCAGTACTTC.